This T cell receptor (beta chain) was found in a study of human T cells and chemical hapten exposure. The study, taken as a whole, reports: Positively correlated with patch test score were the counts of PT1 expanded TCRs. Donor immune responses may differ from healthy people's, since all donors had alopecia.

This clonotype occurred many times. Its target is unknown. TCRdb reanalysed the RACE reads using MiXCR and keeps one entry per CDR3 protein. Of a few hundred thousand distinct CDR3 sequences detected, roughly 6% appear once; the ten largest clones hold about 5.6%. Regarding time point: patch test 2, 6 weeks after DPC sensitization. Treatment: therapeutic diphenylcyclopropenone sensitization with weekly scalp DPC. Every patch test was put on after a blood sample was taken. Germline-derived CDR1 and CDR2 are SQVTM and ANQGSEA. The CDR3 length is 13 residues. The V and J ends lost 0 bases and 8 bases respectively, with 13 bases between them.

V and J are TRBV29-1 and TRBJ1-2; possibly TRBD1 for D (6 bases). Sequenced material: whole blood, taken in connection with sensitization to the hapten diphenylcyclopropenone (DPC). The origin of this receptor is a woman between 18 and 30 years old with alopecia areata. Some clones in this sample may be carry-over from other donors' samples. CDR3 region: CSVEDFRGDGYTF. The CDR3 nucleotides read TGCAGCGTTGAAGATTTCAGGGGAGACGGCTACACCTTC. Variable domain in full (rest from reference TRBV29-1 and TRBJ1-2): SAVISQKPSRDICQRGTSLTIQCQVDSQVTMMFWYRQQPGQSLTLIATANQGSEATYESGFVIDKFPISRPNLTFSTLTVSNMSPEDSSIYLCSVEDFRGDGYTFGSGTRLTVV.